This TCR beta chain emerged from a study of vaccination and CD4 T cells after COVID-19. This CDR3 is built from 14 residues. Per the germline V gene, CDR1 is MNHNS and CDR2 is SASEGT. On this clonotype itself: The antigen is unknown. At one end the junction does not follow the germline gene, possibly because of a read error.

Treatment indicated: approximately nine-day PBMC culture with coronavirus spike peptide pools or control peptides (ViraFEST assay). The assay that was used to sequence DNA from cultured CD4+ T cells was the Oncomine TCR Beta short-read assay. TCRdb processed the PCR reads anew with MiXCR; each CDR3 protein has one entry. The sample lists about 18,000 distinct CDR3 sequences; 50% to 55% were seen once. The rearrangement joins TRBV6-1 to TRBJ2-7; D is possibly TRBD1 or TRBD2 (6 bases each). This clonotype originated in a human donor who had recovered from COVID-19. The sequenced material came from CD4+ T cells from blood, cultured in vitro. CDR3 sequence reads: CASREGGPDYEQYF. In DNA form, the CDR3 reads TGTGCCAGCAGAGAAGGGGGGCCGGACTACGAGCAGTACTTC.